Listed below are T cell receptor beta chains from one sample, sequenced in a study of CD8 T cells in Susac syndrome. TCRdb processed the immunoSEQ multiplex PCR reads anew with MiXCR; each CDR3 protein has one entry. The sample consists of 230,000 or so distinct CDR3 sequences, about 95% of them appearing once. The specimen sequenced was CD4+ T cells from PBMCs. These receptors were taken from a human donor with multiple sclerosis. Both conserved end residues are part of each CDR3. A D gene is named only where the DNA matches it firmly. A row's size may be missing; if present it is once, few, many or a size class.

d_gene: TRBD2; abundance: -; v_gene: TRBV12-3/TRBV12-4; j_gene: TRBJ2-3; CDR3aa: CASGVAGGSDTQYF; CDR3nt: TGTGCCAGCGGCGTAGCGGGGGGGTCAGATACGCAGTATTTT
d_gene: TRBD1; abundance: -; v_gene: TRBV30; j_gene: TRBJ2-3; CDR3aa: CAWRGTASTDTQYF; CDR3nt: TGTGCCTGGAGGGGGACAGCTAGCACAGATACGCAGTATTTT
d_gene: TRBD2; abundance: -; v_gene: TRBV4-1; j_gene: TRBJ2-3; CDR3aa: CASSQFSTSGRSTDTQYF; CDR3nt: TGCGCCAGCAGCCAATTCTCGACTAGCGGGAGAAGCACAGATACGCAGTATTTT
d_gene: -; abundance: -; v_gene: TRBV14; j_gene: TRBJ2-6; CDR3aa: CASSQSFSGANVLTF; CDR3nt: TGTGCCAGCAGCCAATCCTTCTCTGGGGCCAACGTCCTGACTTTC
d_gene: -; abundance: -; v_gene: TRBV3-1; j_gene: TRBJ2-1; CDR3aa: CASSPGTTYSNEQFF; CDR3nt: TGTGCCAGCAGCCCCGGGACAACCTATTCCAATGAGCAGTTCTTC
d_gene: -; abundance: -; v_gene: TRBV27; j_gene: TRBJ1-2; CDR3aa: CASSLGNRASSYTF; CDR3nt: TGTGCCAGCAGTTTAGGTAACAGGGCTTCGAGCTACACCTTC
d_gene: -; abundance: -; v_gene: TRBV29-1; j_gene: TRBJ2-7; CDR3aa: CSVSLGNSYEQYF; CDR3nt: TGCAGCGTCAGCCTCGGGAATTCCTACGAGCAGTACTTC
d_gene: TRBD2; abundance: -; v_gene: TRBV4-1; j_gene: TRBJ2-3; CDR3aa: CASSHGGESTDTQYF; CDR3nt: TGCGCCAGCAGCCACGGGGGGGAGAGCACAGATACGCAGTATTTT
d_gene: -; abundance: -; v_gene: TRBV30; j_gene: TRBJ1-2; CDR3aa: CAWSELYGYTF; CDR3nt: TGTGCCTGGAGTGAGCTCTATGGCTACACCTTC
d_gene: -; abundance: many; v_gene: TRBV3-1; j_gene: TRBJ2-6; CDR3aa: CASSLSGANVLTF; CDR3nt: TGTGCCAGCAGCTTAAGTGGGGCCAACGTCCTGACTTTC
d_gene: -; abundance: -; v_gene: TRBV6-1; j_gene: TRBJ2-1; CDR3aa: CASRVDSVRAMGNEQFF; CDR3nt: TGTGCCAGCAGGGTGGATAGTGTGCGGGCGATGGGTAATGAGCAGTTCTTC
d_gene: -; abundance: -; v_gene: TRBV29-1; j_gene: TRBJ1-2; CDR3aa: CSVFGGVGNGYTF; CDR3nt: TGCAGCGTGTTTGGGGGAGTAGGGAATGGCTACACCTTC
d_gene: -; abundance: -; v_gene: TRBV25-1; j_gene: TRBJ1-2; CDR3aa: CASSELAAYGYTF; CDR3nt: TGTGCCAGCAGTGAATTGGCAGCATATGGCTACACCTTC
d_gene: TRBD2; abundance: -; v_gene: TRBV11-1; j_gene: TRBJ2-7; CDR3aa: CASSWPGPAGTRRLAGSYEQYF; CDR3nt: TGTGCCAGCAGCTGGCCCGGACCCGCCGGGACACGTAGACTAGCGGGCTCCTACGAGCAGTACTTC
d_gene: -; abundance: few; v_gene: TRBV18; j_gene: TRBJ2-7; CDR3aa: CASSPGSSYEQYF; CDR3nt: TGTGCCAGCTCACCAGGGTCCTCCTACGAGCAGTACTTC
d_gene: -; abundance: -; v_gene: TRBV29-1; j_gene: TRBJ1-1; CDR3aa: CSVGGYTEAFF; CDR3nt: TGCAGCGTTGGCGGGTACACTGAAGCTTTCTTT
d_gene: -; abundance: -; v_gene: TRBV2; j_gene: TRBJ2-5; CDR3aa: CASQKTASKETQYF; CDR3nt: TGTGCCAGCCAGAAGACAGCCAGCAAAGAGACCCAGTACTTC
d_gene: -; abundance: -; v_gene: TRBV5-1; j_gene: TRBJ2-4; CDR3aa: CASNLAPGLADIQYF; CDR3nt: TGCGCCAGCAACTTGGCGCCGGGACTGGCGGACATTCAGTACTTC